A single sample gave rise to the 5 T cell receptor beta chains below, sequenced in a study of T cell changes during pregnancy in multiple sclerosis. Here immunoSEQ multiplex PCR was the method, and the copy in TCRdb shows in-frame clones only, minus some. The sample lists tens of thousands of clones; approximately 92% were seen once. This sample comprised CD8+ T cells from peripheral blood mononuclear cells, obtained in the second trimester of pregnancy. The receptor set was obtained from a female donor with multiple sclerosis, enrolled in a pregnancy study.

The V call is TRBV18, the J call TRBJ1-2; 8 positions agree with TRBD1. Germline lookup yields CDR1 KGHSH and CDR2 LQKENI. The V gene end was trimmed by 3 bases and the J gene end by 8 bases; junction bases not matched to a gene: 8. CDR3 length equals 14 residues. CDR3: CASSPGQGAYGYTF. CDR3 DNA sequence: TGTGCCAGCTCACCCGGGCAGGGGGCATACGGCTACACCTTC.

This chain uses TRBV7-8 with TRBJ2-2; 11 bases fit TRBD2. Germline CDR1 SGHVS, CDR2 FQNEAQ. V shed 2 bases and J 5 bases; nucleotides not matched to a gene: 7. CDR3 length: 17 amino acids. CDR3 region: CASSLLLAGGDTGELFF. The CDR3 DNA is TGTGCCAGCAGCTTACTCCTAGCGGGGGGCGATACCGGGGAGCTGTTTTTT.

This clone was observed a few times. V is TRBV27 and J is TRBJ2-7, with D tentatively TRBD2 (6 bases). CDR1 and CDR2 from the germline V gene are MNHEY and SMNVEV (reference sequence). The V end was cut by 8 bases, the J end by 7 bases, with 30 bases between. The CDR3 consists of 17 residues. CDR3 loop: CASRGTDSTGAQGEQYF. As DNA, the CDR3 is TGTGCCAGCCGGGGGACGGATTCGACCGGGGCTCAGGGAGAGCAGTACTTC.

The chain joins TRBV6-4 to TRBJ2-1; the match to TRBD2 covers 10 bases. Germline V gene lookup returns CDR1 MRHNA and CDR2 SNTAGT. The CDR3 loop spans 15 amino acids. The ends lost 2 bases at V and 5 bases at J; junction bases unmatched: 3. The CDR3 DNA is TGTGCCAGCAGTGACGTAGCGGGGGGTAACAATGAGCAGTTCTTC. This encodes CASSDVAGGNNEQFF.

Written as DNA, the CDR3 is TGTGCCAGCAGCAAAGATAGGACAGATACCTACGAGCAGTACTTC. Protein product: CASSKDRTDTYEQYF. The chain combines TRBV21-1 with TRBJ2-7; the DNA was not used to check the table's D call, TRBD1. TRBV21-1 is given as a pseudogene. The CDR3 is 15 amino acids.